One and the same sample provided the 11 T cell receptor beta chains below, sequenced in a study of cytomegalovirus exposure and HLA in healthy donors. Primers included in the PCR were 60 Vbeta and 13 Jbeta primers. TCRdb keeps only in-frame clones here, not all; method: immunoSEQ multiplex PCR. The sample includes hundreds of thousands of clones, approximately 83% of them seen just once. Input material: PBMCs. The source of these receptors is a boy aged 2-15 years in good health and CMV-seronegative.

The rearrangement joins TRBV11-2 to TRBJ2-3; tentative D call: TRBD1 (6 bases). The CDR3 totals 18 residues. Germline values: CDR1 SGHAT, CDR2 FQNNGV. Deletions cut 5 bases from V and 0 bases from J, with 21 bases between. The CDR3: CASSPGRDTDRSTDTQYF. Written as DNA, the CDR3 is TGTGCCAGCAGCCCAGGCCGGGACACCGATCGTAGCACAGATACGCAGTATTTT.

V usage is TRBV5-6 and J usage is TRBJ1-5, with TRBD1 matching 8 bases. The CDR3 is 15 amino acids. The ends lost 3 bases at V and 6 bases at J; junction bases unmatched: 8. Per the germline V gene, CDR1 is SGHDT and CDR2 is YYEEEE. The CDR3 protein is CASSYGQGTSQPQHF. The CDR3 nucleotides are TGTGCCAGCAGCTACGGACAGGGTACTAGTCAGCCCCAGCATTTT.

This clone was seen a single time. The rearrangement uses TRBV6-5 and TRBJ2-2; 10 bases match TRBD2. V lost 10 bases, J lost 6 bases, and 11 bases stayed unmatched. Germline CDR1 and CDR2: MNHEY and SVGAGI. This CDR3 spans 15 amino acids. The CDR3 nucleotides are TGTGCCACCTACGAGCCTAGCGGGAGAGCCGGGGAGCTGTTTTTT. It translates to CATYEPSGRAGELFF.

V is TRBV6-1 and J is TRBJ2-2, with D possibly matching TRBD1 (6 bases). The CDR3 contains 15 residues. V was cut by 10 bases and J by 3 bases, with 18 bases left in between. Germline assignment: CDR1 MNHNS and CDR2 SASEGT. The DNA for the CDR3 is TGTGCCACCGAAGAAGAGGACAGTTACACCGGGGAGCTGTTTTTT. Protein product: CATEEEDSYTGELFF.

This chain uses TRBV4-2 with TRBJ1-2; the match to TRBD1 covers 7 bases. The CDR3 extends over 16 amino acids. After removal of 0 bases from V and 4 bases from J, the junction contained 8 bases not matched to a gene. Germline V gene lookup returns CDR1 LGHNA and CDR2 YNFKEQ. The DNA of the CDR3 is TGTGCCAGCAGCCAAGATACCACAGGGGAGGTCTATGGCTACACCTTC. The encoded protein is CASSQDTTGEVYGYTF.

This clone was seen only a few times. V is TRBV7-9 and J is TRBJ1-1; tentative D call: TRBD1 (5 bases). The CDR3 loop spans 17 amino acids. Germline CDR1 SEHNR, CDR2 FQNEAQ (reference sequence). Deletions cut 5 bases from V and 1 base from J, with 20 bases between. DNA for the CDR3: TGTGCCAGCAGCCCTTACGGGGGAGGCCGACAGAACACTGAAGCTTTCTTT. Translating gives CASSPYGGGRQNTEAFF.

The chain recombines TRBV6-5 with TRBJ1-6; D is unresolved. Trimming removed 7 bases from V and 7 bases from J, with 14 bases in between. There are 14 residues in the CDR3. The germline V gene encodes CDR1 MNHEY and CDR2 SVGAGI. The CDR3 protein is CASTGGLENSPLHF. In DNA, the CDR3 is TGTGCCAGCACGGGCGGGCTTGAGAATTCACCCCTCCACTTT.

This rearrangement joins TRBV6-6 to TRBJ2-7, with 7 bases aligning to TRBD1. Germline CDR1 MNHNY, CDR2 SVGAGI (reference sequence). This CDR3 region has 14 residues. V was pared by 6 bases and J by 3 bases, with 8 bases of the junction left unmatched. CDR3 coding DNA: TGTGCCAGCAGCTACACCGGGACAGACTACGAGCAGTACTTC. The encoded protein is CASSYTGTDYEQYF.

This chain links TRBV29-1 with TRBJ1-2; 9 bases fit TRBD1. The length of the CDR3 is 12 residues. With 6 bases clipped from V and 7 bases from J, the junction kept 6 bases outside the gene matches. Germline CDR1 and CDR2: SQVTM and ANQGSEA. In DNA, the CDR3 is TGCAGCGTCCCGGGACAGGGTTTTGGCTACACCTTC. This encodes CSVPGQGFGYTF. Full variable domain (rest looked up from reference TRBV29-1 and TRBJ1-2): SAVISQKPSRDICQRGTSLTIQCQVDSQVTMMFWYRQQPGQSLTLIATANQGSEATYESGFVIDKFPISRPNLTFSTLTVSNMSPEDSSIYLCSVPGQGFGYTFGSGTRLTVV.

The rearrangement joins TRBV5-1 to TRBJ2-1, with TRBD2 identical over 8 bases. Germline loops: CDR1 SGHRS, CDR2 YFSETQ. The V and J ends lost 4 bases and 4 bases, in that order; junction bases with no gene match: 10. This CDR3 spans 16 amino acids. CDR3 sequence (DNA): TGCGCCAGCAGCCTGGAGGCGGGAGGCCGTTACAATGAGCAGTTCTTC. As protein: CASSLEAGGRYNEQFF.

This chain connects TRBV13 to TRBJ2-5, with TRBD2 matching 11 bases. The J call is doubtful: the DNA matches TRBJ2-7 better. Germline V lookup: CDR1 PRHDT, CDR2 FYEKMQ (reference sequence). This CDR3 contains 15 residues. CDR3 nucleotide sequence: TGTGCCAGCAGCGCAGGGACTAGCGGTTCTTACGAGCAGTACTTC. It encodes CASSAGTSGSYEQYF.